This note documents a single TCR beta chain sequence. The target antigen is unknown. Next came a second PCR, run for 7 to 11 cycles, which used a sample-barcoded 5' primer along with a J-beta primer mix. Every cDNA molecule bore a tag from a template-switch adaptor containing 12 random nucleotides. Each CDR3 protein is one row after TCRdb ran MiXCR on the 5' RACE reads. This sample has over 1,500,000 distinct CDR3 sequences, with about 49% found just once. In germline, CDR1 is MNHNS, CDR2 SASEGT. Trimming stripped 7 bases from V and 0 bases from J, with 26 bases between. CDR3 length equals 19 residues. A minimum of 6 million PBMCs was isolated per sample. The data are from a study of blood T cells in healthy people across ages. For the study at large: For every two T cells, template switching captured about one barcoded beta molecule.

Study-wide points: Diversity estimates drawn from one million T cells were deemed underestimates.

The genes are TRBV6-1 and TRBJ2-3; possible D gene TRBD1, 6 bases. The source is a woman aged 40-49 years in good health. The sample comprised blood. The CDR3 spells CASTYQGIGGWASTDTQYF. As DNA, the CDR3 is TGTGCCAGCACCTACCAGGGGATTGGGGGATGGGCTAGCACAGATACGCAGTATTTT.